This T cell receptor beta chain originates from a study of graft-versus-host responses after intestinal transplantation (dated by TCRdb to 2020 to 2022). Some background on the complete study: Multivisceral, liver-intestinal, or isolated intestinal transplants were received by the recipients. Every recipient was given anti-thymocyte globulin induction, then maintenance tacrolimus and steroids for roughly 3 years. Graft-versus-host and host-versus-graft alloreactive T cell clones were tracked in the graft, circulation and bone marrow after intestinal transplantation using bulk TCR-beta CDR3 sequencing. Alloreactive clones were identified by sequencing pre-transplant mixed lymphocyte reaction products and comparing these products with unstimulated pre-transplant donor and recipient T cells. A cohort of some 24 intestinal transplant recipients, including one retransplant, was enrolled, and 3 patients lacking pretransplant specimens were excluded. A peak of at least 4% donor T cells among recipient peripheral blood mononuclear cells was the definition used for donor T cell macrochimerism. Rather than being sequenced by the commercial service, samples from three later patients were sequenced in-house on an Illumina MiSeq and processed with MiXCR. The paper as a whole reports these results and caveats: Conclusions were limited by the relatively low number and heterogeneity of intestinal transplant patients. Patients with donor T cell macrochimerism had high GvH to HvG T cell clonal ratios in their allografts. GvH clones were detected in recipient bone marrow, and some appeared earlier in ileal mucosa or blood, consistent with an intestinal mucosal origin. Early after transplant, peak levels of circulating GvH clones were associated with declines in HvG clones.

Library prep was done by the immunoSEQ multiplex PCR assay. For most patients, genomic DNA was isolated with the Qiagen DNeasy Blood and Tissue Kit and sent frozen to Adaptive Biotechnologies for TCR sequencing. For most patients, genomic DNA was subjected to high-throughput TCR-beta CDR3 sequencing by Adaptive Biotechnologies. As for the authors' bioinformatics: Adaptive's ImmunoSEQ software was the source of the TCR sequencing data for 18 patients, while a few other patients were processed with MiXCR and VDJtools. To correct CD4 versus CD8 sorting errors, sequences present in both subsets at a frequency ratio below 5:1 were removed. CDR3 nucleotide sequences shared by donor and recipient were removed because the origin of these sequences could not be assigned. Alloreactive clones required at least 2-fold expansion over unstimulated cells and minimum CFSE-low frequency of 0.002% (template counts) or 0.001% (read counts). Clones were considered mappable if detected in sequenced pre-transplant spleen, lymph node, or MLR CFSE-low populations of the donor or recipient. Cumulative frequency of alloreactive clones was calculated as a percentage of all sequences weighted by copy number. TCRdb took over this immuneACCESS table, retaining in-frame rearrangements with V and J assigned. Such tables are incomplete; in checked studies, under half of the missing clones stem from an unresolved V gene, and the remainder is unexplained. V and J calls and clone size are those listed in that table; D and trimming were worked out from the DNA. Counted in this sample were around 21,000 clones; around 35% of them appeared once. In total, the top ten clones hold about 2% of the sample.

The time point label, read with the paper, signifies: cells obtained before transplantation from donor or recipient. Mixed lymphocyte reactions plated around 200,000 CFSE-labeled pre-transplant responders with around 200,000 irradiated violet-dye-labeled stimulators and were cultured for about six days. After the mixed lymphocyte reaction, proliferating CD3+CD4+CFSE-low and CD3+CD8+CFSE-low responder cells were FACS-sorted on a BD Influx sorter. This clone was counted a few times. Per-nucleotide qualities are absent, and no much larger clonotype sits a single base away. CDR1 and CDR2 (SGHTA, FQGNSA) derive from the germline V gene. The CDR3 covers 13 residues, taking in both the cysteine and the phenylalanine. CDR3 DNA is the only sequence kept; it has 39 bases, read in frame from the first base. A distance of 13 bases separates the germline ends of V and J, which lose 4 bases and 7 bases respectively.

The chain couples TRBV7-2 to TRBJ1-2; no D segment can be confidently identified. Sequencing was performed on alloreactive CD4+ T cells from a mixed lymphocyte reaction culture, taken before transplantation. The cell subset or site label on this specimen signifies: CFSE-low proliferating T cells sorted from approximately 6-day pre-transplant mixed lymphocyte reaction (GvH or HvG direction). The origin of this receptor is a human patient who was an organ donor for intestinal transplantation. The CDR3 corresponds to CASSWRPGGGYTF. The nucleotide sequence reads as follows: TGTGCCAGCAGCTGGCGACCCGGCGGTGGCTACACCTTC. The variable domain in full, with residues beyond the CDR3 obtained from the reference TRBV7-2 and TRBJ1-2 genes, is GAGVSQSPSNKVTEKGKDVELRCDPISGHTALYWYRQSLGQGLEFLIYFQGNSAPDKSGLPSDRFSAERTGGSVSTLTIQRTQQEDSAVYLCASSWRPGGGYTFGSGTRLTVV.